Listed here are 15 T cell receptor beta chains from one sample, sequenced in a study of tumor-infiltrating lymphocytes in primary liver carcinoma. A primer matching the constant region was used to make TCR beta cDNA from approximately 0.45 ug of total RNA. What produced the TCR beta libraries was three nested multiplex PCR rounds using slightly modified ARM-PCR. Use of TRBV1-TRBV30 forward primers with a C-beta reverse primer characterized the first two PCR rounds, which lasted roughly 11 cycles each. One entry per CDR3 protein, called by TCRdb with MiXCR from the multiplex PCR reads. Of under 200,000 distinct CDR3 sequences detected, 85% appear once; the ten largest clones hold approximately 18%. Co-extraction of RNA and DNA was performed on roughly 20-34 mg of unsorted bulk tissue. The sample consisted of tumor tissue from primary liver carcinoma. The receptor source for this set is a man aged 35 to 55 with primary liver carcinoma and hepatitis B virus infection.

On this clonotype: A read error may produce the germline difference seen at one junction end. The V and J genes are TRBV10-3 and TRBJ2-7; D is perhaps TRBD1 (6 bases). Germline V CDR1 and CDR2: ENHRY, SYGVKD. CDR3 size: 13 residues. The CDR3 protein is CAIGEQGKHEQYF. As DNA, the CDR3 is TGTGCCATCGGTGAGCAGGGGAAGCACGAGCAGTACTTC.

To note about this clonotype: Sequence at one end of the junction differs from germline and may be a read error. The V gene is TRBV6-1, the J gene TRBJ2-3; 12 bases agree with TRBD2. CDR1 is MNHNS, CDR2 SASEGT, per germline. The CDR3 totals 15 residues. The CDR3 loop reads CASIDLAGGGDTLYF. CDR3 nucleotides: TGTGCCAGCATTGATCTAGCGGGAGGGGGAGATACGCTGTATTTT.

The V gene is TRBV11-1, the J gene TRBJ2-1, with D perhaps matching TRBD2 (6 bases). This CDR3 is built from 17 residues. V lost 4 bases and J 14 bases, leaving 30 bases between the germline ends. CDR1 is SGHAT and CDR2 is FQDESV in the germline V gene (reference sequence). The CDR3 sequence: CASSSPSTNGSRNGKFF. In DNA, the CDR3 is TGTGCCAGCAGCTCCCCCTCGACTAACGGGAGTCGAAATGGGAAGTTCTTC.

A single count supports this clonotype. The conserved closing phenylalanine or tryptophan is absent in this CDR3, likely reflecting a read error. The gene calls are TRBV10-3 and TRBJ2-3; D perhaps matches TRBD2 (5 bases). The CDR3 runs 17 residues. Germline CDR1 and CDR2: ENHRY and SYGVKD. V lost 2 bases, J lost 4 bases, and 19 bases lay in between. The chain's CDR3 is CAISEGVVRGSADTQYL. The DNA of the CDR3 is TGTGCCATCAGTGAGGGGGTGGTCCGAGGGAGTGCAGATACGCAGTATTTA.

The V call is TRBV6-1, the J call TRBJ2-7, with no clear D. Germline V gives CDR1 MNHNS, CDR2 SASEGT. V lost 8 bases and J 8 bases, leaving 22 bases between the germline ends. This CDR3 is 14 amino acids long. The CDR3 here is CASVRTELRYKQYF. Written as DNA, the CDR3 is TGTGCCAGCGTCAGGACGGAGTTAAGATACAAGCAGTACTTC.

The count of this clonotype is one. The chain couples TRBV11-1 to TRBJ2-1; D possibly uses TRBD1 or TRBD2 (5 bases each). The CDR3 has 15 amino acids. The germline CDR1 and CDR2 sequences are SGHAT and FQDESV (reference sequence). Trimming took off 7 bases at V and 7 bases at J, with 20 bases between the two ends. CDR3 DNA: TGTGCCAGCAACATCCAGGGACCGCTGGATAATGAGCAGTTCTTC. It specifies CASNIQGPLDNEQFF.

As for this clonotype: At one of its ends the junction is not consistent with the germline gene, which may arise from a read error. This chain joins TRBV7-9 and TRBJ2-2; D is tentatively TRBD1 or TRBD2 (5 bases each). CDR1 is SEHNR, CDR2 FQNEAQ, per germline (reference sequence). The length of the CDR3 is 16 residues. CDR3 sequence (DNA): TGTACCACCAGCTTAGTTCTTCAGGGTTGGACCGGGGAGTTGTTATTT. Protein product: CTTSLVLQGWTGELLF.

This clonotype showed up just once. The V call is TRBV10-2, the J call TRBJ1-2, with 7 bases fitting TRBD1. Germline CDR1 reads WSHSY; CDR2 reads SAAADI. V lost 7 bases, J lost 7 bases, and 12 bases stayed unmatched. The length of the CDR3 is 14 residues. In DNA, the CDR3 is TGCGCCAGCATTGAACAGGGGCTGATGAGTGGCTACACCTTC. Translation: CASIEQGLMSGYTF.

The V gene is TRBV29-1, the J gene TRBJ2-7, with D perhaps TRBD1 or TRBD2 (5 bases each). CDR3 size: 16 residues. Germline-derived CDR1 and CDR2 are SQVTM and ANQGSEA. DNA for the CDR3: TGCGGGGCCATGACATCTGGGACCGGCATTCCCTACGAGCAGTACTTC. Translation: CGAMTSGTGIPYEQYF.

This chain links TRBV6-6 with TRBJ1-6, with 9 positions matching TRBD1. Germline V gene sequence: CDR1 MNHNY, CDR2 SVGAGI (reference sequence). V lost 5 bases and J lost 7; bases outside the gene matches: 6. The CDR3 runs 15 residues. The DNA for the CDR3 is TGTGCCAGCAGTCTGGGGACAGGGATGAATTCACCCCTCCACTTT. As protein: CASSLGTGMNSPLHF.

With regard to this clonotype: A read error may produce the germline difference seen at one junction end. DNA of the CDR3: TGTATCGGGGGGGCGGCAACTAATGAAAAACTGCTTTTT. Amino acid sequence: CIGGAATNEKLLF. This rearrangement joins TRBV12-3 or TRBV12-4 to TRBJ1-4, with a possible D match to TRBD1 (6 bases). This CDR3 is built from 13 residues.

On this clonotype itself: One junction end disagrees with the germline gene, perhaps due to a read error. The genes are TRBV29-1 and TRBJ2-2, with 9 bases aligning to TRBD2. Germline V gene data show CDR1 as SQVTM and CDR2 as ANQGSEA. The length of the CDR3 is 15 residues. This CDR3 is CSVGTSAANTGELIF. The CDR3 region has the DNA TGCAGCGTTGGGACTAGCGCGGCGAACACCGGGGAACTAATTTTT.

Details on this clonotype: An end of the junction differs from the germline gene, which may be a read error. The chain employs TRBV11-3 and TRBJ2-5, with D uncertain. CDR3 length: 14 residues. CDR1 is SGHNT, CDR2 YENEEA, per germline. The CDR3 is CVSCQDPGPQTQYF. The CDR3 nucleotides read TGTGTCAGCTGCCAAGATCCAGGACCGCAGACCCAGTACTTC. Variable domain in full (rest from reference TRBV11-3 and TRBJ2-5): EAGVVQSPRYKIIEKKQPVAFWCNPISGHNTLYWYLQNLGQGPELLIRYENEEAVDDSQLPKDRFSAERLKGVDSTLKIQPAELGDSAVYLCVSCQDPGPQTQYFGPGTRLLVL.

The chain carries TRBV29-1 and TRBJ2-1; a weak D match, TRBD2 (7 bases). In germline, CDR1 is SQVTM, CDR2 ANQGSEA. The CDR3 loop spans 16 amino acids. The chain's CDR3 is CSVGGGRGGAHNEQFF. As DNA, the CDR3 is TGCAGTGTGGGGGGCGGGAGAGGCGGGGCCCACAATGAGCAGTTCTTC.

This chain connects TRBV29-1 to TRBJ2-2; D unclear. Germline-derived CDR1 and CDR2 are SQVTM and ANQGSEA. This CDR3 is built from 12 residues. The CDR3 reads CNVAPNTGELFF. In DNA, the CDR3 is TGCAACGTCGCGCCGAACACCGGGGAGCTGTTTTTT.